The 9 T cell receptor beta chains listed next were all sequenced from one sample in a study of T cells in Graves' hyperthyroidism and ophthalmopathy. RNA transcripts served as the template for amplifying TCR beta CDR3 regions. The HTBI primer set was used in a first-round RT-PCR of the TCR CDR3. TCRdb re-called the multiplex PCR reads with MiXCR, one entry per CDR3 protein. The sample consists of hundreds of thousands of distinct CDR3 sequences, 12% to 15% of them appearing once. Sequencing used blood. Source of these receptors: a woman between 55 and 75 years old with Graves' ophthalmopathy.

This clonotype has a count of ten or more. This sequence joins TRBV24-1 and TRBJ2-7, with 12 positions matching TRBD1. V was pared by 9 bases and J by 2 bases, with 7 bases of the junction left unmatched. This CDR3 has 15 residues. Germline lookup yields CDR1 KGHDR and CDR2 SFDVKD. The CDR3 protein is CATAPGQGAAYEQYF. The CDR3 DNA reads TGTGCCACCGCTCCGGGACAGGGGGCTGCCTACGAGCAGTACTTC.

There are many counts of this clonotype. The chain uses TRBV28 and TRBJ1-1, with unresolved D. V was clipped by 6 bases and J by 4 bases, with 9 bases between them. The CDR3 totals 12 residues. The germline V gene encodes CDR1 MDHEN and CDR2 SYDVKM. CDR3 bases: TGTGCCAGCAGGCGTAGGAGCACTGAAGCTTTCTTT. This gives the protein CASRRRSTEAFF. Full variable domain (outside the CDR3, taken from reference TRBV28 and TRBJ1-1): DVKVTQSSRYLVKRTGEKVFLECVQDMDHENMFWYRQDPGLGLRLIYFSYDVKMKEKGDIPEGYSVSREKKERFSLILESASTNQTSMYLCASRRRSTEAFFGQGTRLTVV.

On this clonotype itself: A clone one base away is much larger, so this may be a read error. The V call is TRBV7-9, the J call TRBJ1-6, with 8 bases that match TRBD1. The CDR3 is 14 amino acids. Germline CDR1 SEHNR, CDR2 FQNEAQ (reference sequence). CDR3 bases: TGTGCCAGCAGCTCGGGACAGGATAATTCACCCCCCCACTTT. The encoded protein is CASSSGQDNSPPHF. The complete variable domain, with remaining parts taken from reference TRBV7-9 and TRBJ1-6, reads DTGVSQNPRHKITKRGQNVTFRCDPISEHNRLYWYRQTLGQGPEFLTYFQNEAQLEKSRLLSDRFSAERPKGSFSTLEIQRTEQGDSAMYLCASSSGQDNSPPHFGNGTRLTVT.

This clonotype appeared many times. This chain joins TRBV12-3 or TRBV12-4 and TRBJ1-1; 8 bases are shared with TRBD1. V gave up 5 bases and J gave up 10 bases; unmatched junction bases: 9. This CDR3 has 13 residues. The CDR3 sequence: CASSPDRALRAFF. The DNA for the CDR3 is TGTGCCAGCAGTCCGGACAGGGCGTTGAGAGCTTTCTTT.

This clonotype was counted many times. This chain joins TRBV30 and TRBJ1-1, with TRBD1 identical over 9 bases. This CDR3 has 16 residues. Trimming at V came to 5 bases and at J to 0 bases, leaving 10 bases not matched to a gene. Germline CDR1 is GTSNPN and CDR2 is SVGIG (reference sequence). The CDR3, as DNA: TGTGCCTGGGTTCCGCCGGGACAGGGAGTGAACACTGAAGCTTTCTTT. This gives the protein CAWVPPGQGVNTEAFF.

This clonotype has at least ten counts. The CDR3 loop reads CASSPGTLQYEQYF. The CDR3 DNA reads as TGTGCCAGCTCACCAGGGACACTTCAGTACGAGCAGTACTTC. The chain couples TRBV18 to TRBJ2-7; a possible D gene is TRBD1 (6 bases). The CDR3 loop spans 14 amino acids. Looked up from germline, CDR1 is KGHSH and CDR2 is LQKENI. The ends were cut back, 2 bases at V and 4 bases at J, with 12 bases in the middle.

The V gene is TRBV19, the J gene TRBJ2-2; 10 nucleotides agree with TRBD2. The CDR3 is 15 amino acids. Germline-derived CDR1 and CDR2 are LNHDA and SQIVND (reference sequence). The V and J ends lost 4 bases and 5 bases, in that order; junction bases with no gene match: 4. CDR3: CASSRLAGPTGELFF. The CDR3 DNA reads as TGTGCCAGTAGTAGACTAGCGGGTCCAACCGGGGAGCTGTTTTTT.

Of note for this clonotype: Sequence at one end of the junction differs from germline and may be a read error. J is TRBJ2-5 and V is TRBV20-1, with 14 bases lining up with TRBD2. Germline CDR1 and CDR2: DFQATT and SNEGSKA (reference sequence). The length of the CDR3 is 15 residues. The DNA for the CDR3 is TGCAGTGCTGGAGAGACTAGCGGGAGGGACGAGACCCAGTACTTC. Translated, it gives CSAGETSGRDETQYF.

There are many counts of this clonotype. This sequence joins TRBV27 and TRBJ2-5, with D perhaps assigned TRBD1 or TRBD2 (5 bases each). Trimming stripped 7 bases from V and 5 bases from J, with 14 bases between. Germline V gene lookup returns CDR1 MNHEY and CDR2 SMNVEV (reference sequence). The CDR3 is made up of 13 amino acids. CDR3 nucleotide sequence: TGTGCCAGCATGAAACTAGGGGCGGAGACCCAGTACTTC. Encoded protein: CASMKLGAETQYF.